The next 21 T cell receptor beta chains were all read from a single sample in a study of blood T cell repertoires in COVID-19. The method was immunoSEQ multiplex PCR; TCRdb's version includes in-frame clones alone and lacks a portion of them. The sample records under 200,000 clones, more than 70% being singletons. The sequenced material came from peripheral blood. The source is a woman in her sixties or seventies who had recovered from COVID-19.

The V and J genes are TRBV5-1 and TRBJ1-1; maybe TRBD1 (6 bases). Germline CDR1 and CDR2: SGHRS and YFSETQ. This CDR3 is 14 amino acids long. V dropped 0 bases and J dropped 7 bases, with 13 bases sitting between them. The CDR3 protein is CASSLGAGAIEAFF. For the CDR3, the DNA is TGCGCCAGCAGCTTGGGGGCAGGGGCGATTGAAGCTTTCTTT.

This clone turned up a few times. DNA for the CDR3: TGTGCCAGCAGCCCAGACAGGGTGACGACTTTC. It is translated as CASSPDRVTTF. The rearrangement uses TRBV7-9 and TRBJ2-6; 7 bases agree with TRBD1. Germline CDR1 and CDR2: SEHNR and FQNEAQ (reference sequence). The CDR3 length is 11 residues. V gave up 5 bases and J gave up 18 bases; unmatched junction bases: 7.

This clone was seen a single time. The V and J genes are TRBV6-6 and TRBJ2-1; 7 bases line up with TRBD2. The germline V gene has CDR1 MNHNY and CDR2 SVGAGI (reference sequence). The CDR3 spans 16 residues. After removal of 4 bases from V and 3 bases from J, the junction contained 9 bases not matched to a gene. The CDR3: CASSSPPSGHYNEQFF. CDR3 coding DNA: TGTGCCAGCAGTTCCCCTCCTAGCGGCCACTACAATGAGCAGTTCTTC.

The CDR3 is CASGGSGDTQYF. As DNA, the CDR3 is TGTGCCAGCGGCGGGAGTGGGGATACGCAGTATTTT. The chain combines TRBV7-2 with TRBJ2-3; 7 bases match TRBD2. V shed 8 bases and J 6 bases; nucleotides not matched to a gene: 5. Per germline, CDR1 SGHTA and CDR2 FQGNSA. This CDR3 has 12 amino acids. The whole variable domain, filled in from reference TRBV7-2 and TRBJ2-3, reads GAGVSQSPSNKVTEKGKDVELRCDPISGHTALYWYRQSLGQGLEFLIYFQGNSAPDKSGLPSDRFSAERTGGSVSTLTIQRTQQEDSAVYLCASGGSGDTQYFGPGTRLTVL.

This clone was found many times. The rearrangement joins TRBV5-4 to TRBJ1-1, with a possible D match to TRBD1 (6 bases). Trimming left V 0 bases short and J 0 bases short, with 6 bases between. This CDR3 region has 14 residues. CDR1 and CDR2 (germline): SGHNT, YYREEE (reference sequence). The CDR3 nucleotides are TGTGCCAGCAGCTTGGGGACAGTGAACACTGAAGCTTTCTTT. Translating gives CASSLGTVNTEAFF. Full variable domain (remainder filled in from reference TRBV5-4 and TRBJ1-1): ETGVTQSPTHLIKTRGQQVTLRCSSQSGHNTVSWYQQALGQGPQFIFQYYREEENGRGNFPPRFSGLQFPNYSSELNVNALELDDSALYLCASSLGTVNTEAFFGQGTRLTVV.

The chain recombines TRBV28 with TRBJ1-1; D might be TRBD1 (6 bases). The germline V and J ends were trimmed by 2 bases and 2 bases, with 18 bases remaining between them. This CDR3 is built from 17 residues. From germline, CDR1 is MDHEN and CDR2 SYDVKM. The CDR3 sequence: CASSLVQGLFYNTEAFF. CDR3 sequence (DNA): TGTGCCAGCAGTTTAGTCCAGGGGTTATTCTATAACACTGAAGCTTTCTTT. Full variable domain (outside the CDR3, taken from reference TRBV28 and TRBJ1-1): DVKVTQSSRYLVKRTGEKVFLECVQDMDHENMFWYRQDPGLGLRLIYFSYDVKMKEKGDIPEGYSVSREKKERFSLILESASTNQTSMYLCASSLVQGLFYNTEAFFGQGTRLTVV.

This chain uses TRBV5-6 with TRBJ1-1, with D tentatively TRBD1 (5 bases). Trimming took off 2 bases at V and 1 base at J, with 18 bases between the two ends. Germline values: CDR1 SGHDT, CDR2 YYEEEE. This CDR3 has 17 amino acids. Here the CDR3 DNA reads TGTGCCAGCAGCTTAGATTTTTCGGGGGGGAGGAACACTGAAGCTTTCTTT. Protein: CASSLDFSGGRNTEAFF.

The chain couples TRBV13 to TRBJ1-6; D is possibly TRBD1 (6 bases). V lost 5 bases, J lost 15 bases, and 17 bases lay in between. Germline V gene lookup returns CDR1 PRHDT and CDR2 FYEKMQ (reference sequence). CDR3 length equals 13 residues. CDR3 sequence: CASSPRGGPRLHF. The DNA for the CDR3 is TGTGCCAGCAGCCCTAGGGGGGGCCCCCGCCTCCACTTT.

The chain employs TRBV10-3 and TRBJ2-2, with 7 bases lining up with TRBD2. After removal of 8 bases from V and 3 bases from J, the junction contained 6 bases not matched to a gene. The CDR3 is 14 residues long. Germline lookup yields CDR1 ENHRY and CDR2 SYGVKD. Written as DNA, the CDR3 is TGTGCCATCGGGGGAGGGGTGGACACCGGGGAGCTGTTTTTT. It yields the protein CAIGGGVDTGELFF.

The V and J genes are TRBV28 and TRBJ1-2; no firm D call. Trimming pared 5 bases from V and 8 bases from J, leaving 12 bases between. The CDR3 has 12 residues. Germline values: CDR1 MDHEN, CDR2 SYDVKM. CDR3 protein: CASSRRLQGYTF. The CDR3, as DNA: TGTGCCAGCAGTCGGAGACTCCAAGGCTACACCTTC.

The CDR3: CASSSTRDRSANSGNTIYF. CDR3 DNA: TGTGCCAGCAGCTCTACCCGGGACAGGTCGGCCAACTCTGGAAACACCATATATTTT. The V gene is TRBV7-7, the J gene TRBJ1-3; 8 bases are a match to TRBD1. The CDR3 spans 19 residues. Germline trimming cut 4 bases from V and 0 bases from J; bases unmatched to any gene: 14. The germline gives CDR1 SSHAT, CDR2 FNYEAQ (reference sequence).

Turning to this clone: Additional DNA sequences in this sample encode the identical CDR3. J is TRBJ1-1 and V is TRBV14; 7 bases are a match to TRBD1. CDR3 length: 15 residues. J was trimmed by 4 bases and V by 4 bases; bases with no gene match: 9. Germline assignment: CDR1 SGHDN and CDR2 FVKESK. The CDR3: CASSRYTGAFTEAFF. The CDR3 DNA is TGTGCCAGCAGCCGGTATACAGGGGCCTTCACTGAAGCTTTCTTT.

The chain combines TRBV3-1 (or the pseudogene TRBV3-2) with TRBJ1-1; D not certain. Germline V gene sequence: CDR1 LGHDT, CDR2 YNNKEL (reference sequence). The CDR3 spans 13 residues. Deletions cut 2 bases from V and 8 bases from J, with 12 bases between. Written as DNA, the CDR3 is TGTGCCAGCAGCCAACGCCTCGGGTTGGAAGCTTTCTTT. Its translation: CASSQRLGLEAFF.

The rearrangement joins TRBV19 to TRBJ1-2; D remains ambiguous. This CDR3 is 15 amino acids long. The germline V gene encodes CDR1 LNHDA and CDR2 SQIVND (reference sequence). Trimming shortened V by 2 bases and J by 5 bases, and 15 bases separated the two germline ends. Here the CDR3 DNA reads TGTGCCAGTAGTATATATGGGCTGACCCCGTATGGCTACACCTTC. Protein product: CASSIYGLTPYGYTF.

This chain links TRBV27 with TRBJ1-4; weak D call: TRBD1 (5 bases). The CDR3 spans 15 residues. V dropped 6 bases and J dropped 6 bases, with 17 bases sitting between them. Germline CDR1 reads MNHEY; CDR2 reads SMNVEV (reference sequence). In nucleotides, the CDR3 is TGTGCCAGCAGGACCCGACCAGGGAGGGATGAAAAACTGTTTTTT. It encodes CASRTRPGRDEKLFF.

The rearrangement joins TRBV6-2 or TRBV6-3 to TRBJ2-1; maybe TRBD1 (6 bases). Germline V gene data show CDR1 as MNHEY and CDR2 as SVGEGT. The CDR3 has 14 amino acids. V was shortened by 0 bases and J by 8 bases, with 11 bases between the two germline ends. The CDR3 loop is CASSYSRGLDEQFF. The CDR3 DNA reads TGTGCCAGCAGTTACTCGAGGGGGTTGGATGAGCAGTTCTTC.

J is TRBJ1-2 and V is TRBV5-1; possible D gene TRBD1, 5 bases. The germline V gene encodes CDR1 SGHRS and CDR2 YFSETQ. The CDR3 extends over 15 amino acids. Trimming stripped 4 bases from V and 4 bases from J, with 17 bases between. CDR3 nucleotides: TGCGCCAGCAGCCACCTCGACAGAGGTTTCTATGGCTACACCTTC. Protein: CASSHLDRGFYGYTF.

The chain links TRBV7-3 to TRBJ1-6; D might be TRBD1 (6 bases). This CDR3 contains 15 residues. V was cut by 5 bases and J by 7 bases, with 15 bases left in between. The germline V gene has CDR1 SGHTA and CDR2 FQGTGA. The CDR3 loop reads CASSLQGAGNSPLHF. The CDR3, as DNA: TGTGCCAGCAGCCTACAGGGAGCCGGGAATTCACCCCTCCACTTT.

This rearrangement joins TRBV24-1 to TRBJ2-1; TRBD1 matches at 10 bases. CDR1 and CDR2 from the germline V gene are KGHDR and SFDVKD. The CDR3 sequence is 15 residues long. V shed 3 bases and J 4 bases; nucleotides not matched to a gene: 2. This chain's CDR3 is CATSDRDRGYNEQFF. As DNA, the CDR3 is TGTGCCACCAGTGATAGGGACAGGGGATACAATGAGCAGTTCTTC.

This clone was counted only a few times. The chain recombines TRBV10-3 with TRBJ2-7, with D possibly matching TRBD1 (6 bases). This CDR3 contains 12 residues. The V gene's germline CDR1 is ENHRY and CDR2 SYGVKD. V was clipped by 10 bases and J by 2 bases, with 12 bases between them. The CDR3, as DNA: TGTGCCACCCGGGACACAGCCTACGAGCAGTACTTC. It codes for CATRDTAYEQYF.

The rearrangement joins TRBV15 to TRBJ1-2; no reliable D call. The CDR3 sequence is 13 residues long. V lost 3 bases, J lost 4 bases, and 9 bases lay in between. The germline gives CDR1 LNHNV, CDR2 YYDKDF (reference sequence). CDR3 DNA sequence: TGTGCCACCAGCAGGGCCACGGGCTATGGCTACACCTTC. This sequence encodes CATSRATGYGYTF.